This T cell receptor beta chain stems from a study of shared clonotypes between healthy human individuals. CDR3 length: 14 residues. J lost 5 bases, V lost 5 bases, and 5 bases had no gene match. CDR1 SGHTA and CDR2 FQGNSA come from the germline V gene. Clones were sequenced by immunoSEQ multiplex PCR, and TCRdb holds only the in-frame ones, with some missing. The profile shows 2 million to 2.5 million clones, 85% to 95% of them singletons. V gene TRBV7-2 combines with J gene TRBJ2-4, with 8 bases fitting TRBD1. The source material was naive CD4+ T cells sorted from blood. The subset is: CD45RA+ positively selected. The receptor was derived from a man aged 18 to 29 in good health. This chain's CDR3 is CASSNQGAQNIQYF. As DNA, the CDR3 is TGTGCCAGCAGCAACCAGGGGGCTCAAAACATTCAGTACTTC.